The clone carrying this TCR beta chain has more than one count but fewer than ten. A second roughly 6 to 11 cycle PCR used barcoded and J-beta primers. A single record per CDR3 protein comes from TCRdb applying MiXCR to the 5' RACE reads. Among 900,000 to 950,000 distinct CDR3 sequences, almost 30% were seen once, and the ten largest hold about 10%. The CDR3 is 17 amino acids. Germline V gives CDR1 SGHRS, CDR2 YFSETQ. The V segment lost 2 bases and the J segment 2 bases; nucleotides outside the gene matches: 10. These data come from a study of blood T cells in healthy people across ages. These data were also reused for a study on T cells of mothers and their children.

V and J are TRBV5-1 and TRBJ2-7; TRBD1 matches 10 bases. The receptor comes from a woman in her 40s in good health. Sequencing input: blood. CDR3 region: CASSLVPGQGNAYEQYF. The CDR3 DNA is TGCGCCAGCAGCTTAGTCCCGGGACAGGGGAATGCCTACGAGCAGTACTTC.